The 5 T cell receptor beta chains in this list originate from one sample, sequenced in a study of long-term antiretroviral therapy in people with HIV. At survey level, the immunoSEQ assay was run in its v3.0 version. Sequenced by immunoSEQ multiplex PCR; TCRdb stores in-frame clones only, minus some. The sample lists roughly 16,000 clones, around 80% seen once, with over 20% in the top ten. This specimen consisted of unsorted PBMCs, obtained 2.1 years after starting antiretroviral therapy. The receptors originated from a man aged 35 to 55 with HIV.

V and J are TRBV7-9 and TRBJ2-5; D unclear. V lost 6 bases to trimming and J lost 4 bases, with 15 bases between them. Germline V gives CDR1 SEHNR, CDR2 FQNEAQ (reference sequence). The CDR3 has 14 amino acids. The CDR3 bases are TGTGCCAGCAGTTTAAGGTTCCCAGCAGAGACCCAGTACTTC. As protein: CASSLRFPAETQYF. Full variable domain (rest looked up from reference TRBV7-9 and TRBJ2-5): DTGVSQNPRHKITKRGQNVTFRCDPISEHNRLYWYRQTLGQGPEFLTYFQNEAQLEKSRLLSDRFSAERPKGSFSTLEIQRTEQGDSAMYLCASSLRFPAETQYFGPGTRLLVL.

This rearrangement joins TRBV7-9 to TRBJ2-7; the match to TRBD2 covers 12 bases. Germline V gene lookup returns CDR1 SEHNR and CDR2 FQNEAQ (reference sequence). The CDR3 has 16 amino acids. With 5 bases clipped from V and 2 bases from J, the junction kept 7 bases outside the gene matches. The CDR3 DNA follows: TGTGCCAGCAGCCGAGCCCTAGCGGGGGGGGCCTACGAGCAGTACTTC. Encoded protein: CASSRALAGGAYEQYF.

This clone occurred a few times. The rearrangement joins TRBV28 to TRBJ1-6; TRBD1 matches 7 bases. Trimming took 5 bases from V and 10 from J; bases not matched to a gene: 8. The CDR3 has 14 residues. The germline gives CDR1 MDHEN, CDR2 SYDVKM. CDR3 bases: TGTGCCAGCAGTCGACAGGGAGGAGGGTCACCCCTCCACTTT. Translation gives CASSRQGGGSPLHF.

J is TRBJ2-1 and V is TRBV27, with D possibly called TRBD1 or TRBD2 (7 bases each). The CDR3 extends over 17 amino acids. Germline assignment: CDR1 MNHEY and CDR2 SMNVEV (reference sequence). V gave up 6 bases and J gave up 3 bases, with 21 bases separating them. CDR3 protein: CASRAGPGGAVYNEQFF. The CDR3 DNA reads TGTGCCAGCAGAGCTGGACCAGGGGGGGCCGTCTACAATGAGCAGTTCTTC.

The chain carries TRBV7-9 and TRBJ2-7; unclear D gene. The V and J ends lost 3 bases and 0 bases respectively, with 6 bases between them. The CDR3 spans 13 residues. Germline V lookup: CDR1 SEHNR, CDR2 FQNEAQ (reference sequence). The CDR3 DNA sequence: TGTGCCAGCAGCTTGGAATCCTCCTACGAGCAGTACTTC. Its protein is CASSLESSYEQYF.